The rows below give T cell receptor beta chains drawn from one sample of a study of blood T cell repertoires in COVID-19. The assay was immunoSEQ multiplex PCR, and TCRdb's table has in-frame clones only and misses some. The repertoire holds about 140,000 clones, with around 90% as singletons. Sequenced sample: peripheral blood. The receptors originated from a woman older than 75 with acute or convalescent COVID-19. The CDR3 runs from the conserved cysteine through the conserved F or W. D genes are given only for firm matches. Some rows mark clone size as missing; the rest say once, few, many or name a class of expanded clone.

>TRBJ1-3|-|-|TRBV5-8
TGTGCCAGCAGCTCTCGTTTCGTCCTCTCTGGAAACACCATATATTTT
CASSSRFVLSGNTIYF
>TRBJ1-2|-|-|TRBV19
TGTGCCCCTCCATACCGGGGGAACTATGGCTACACCTTC
CAPPYRGNYGYTF
>TRBJ1-1|-|-|TRBV30
TGTGCCTGGAGCCGAGGGCCCCTCGGACAGACGAACACTGAAGCTTTCTTT
CAWSRGPLGQTNTEAFF
>TRBJ1-5|-|-|TRBV12-3/TRBV12-4
TGTGCCAGCAGGAGGGAGAATCAGCCCCAGCATTTT
CASRRENQPQHF
>TRBJ1-5|TRBD1|-|TRBV5-1
TGCGCCAGCAGCTTTACAGGGGACCAGCCCCAGCATTTT
CASSFTGDQPQHF
>TRBJ2-7|TRBD1|-|TRBV20-1
TGCAGTGCCAGTGGGGACAGGGGGTACCCCTACGAGCAGTACTTC
CSASGDRGYPYEQYF
>TRBJ1-6|-|few|TRBV5-5
TGTGCCAGCAGACAGAATAATTCACCCCTCCACTTT
CASRQNNSPLHF
>TRBJ1-3|-|-|TRBV5-1
TGCGCCAGCAGCTTGGCGTACAACTCTGGAAACACCATATATTTT
CASSLAYNSGNTIYF
>TRBJ1-1|TRBD1|-|TRBV25-1
TGTGCCAGCAGTGAAGGGACAGGGGCCAACATGAACACTGAAGCTTTCTTT
CASSEGTGANMNTEAFF
>TRBJ1-2|TRBD1|-|TRBV6-2/TRBV6-3
TGTGCCAGCAGTGGCGGACAGGGGAACCATGGCTACACCTTC
CASSGGQGNHGYTF
>TRBJ1-1|-|once|TRBV19
TGTGCCAGTAGTATGAGGGGGGGCGCTTTCAACACTGAAGCTTTCTTT
CASSMRGGAFNTEAFF
>TRBJ1-2|-|-|TRBV27
TGTGCCAGCAGAGCCACAGGGTCCTATGGCTACACCTTC
CASRATGSYGYTF
>TRBJ1-2|TRBD1|-|TRBV6-2/TRBV6-3
TGTGCCAGCAGTTCCACGACAGGGAAGTCTAACTATGGCTACACCTTC
CASSSTTGKSNYGYTF
>TRBJ1-4|TRBD1|-|TRBV30
TGTGCCTGGGCTCGACAGGGATGGAATGAAAAACTGTTTTTT
CAWARQGWNEKLFF
>TRBJ1-4|TRBD1|-|TRBV5-1
TGCGCCAGCAGCTTGATGACAGGGAAGGAAAAACTGTTTTTT
CASSLMTGKEKLFF
>TRBJ1-2|TRBD1|-|TRBV14
TGTGCCAGCAGCCAGGATAGGGACAGACCGTTCTATGGCTACACCTTC
CASSQDRDRPFYGYTF
>TRBJ1-1|TRBD1|once|TRBV5-1
TGCGCCAGCAGTTTCGGGACAGGGGGCTCGATGAACACTGAAGCTTTCTTT
CASSFGTGGSMNTEAFF
>TRBJ1-4|TRBD1|-|TRBV9
TGTGCCAGCAGCGTCCTCGGGACAGGGAGTGAAAAACTGTTTTTT
CASSVLGTGSEKLFF
>TRBJ1-6|-|-|TRBV7-3
TGTGCCAGCAGCTTAATGGGGGCCGGGAATAATTCACCCCTCCACTTT
CASSLMGAGNNSPLHF
>TRBJ2-6|-|-|TRBV19
TGTGCCAGTAGTATAATACGGCGGGGCTCTGGGGCCAACGTCCTGACTTTC
CASSIIRRGSGANVLTF
>TRBJ1-6|TRBD1|-|TRBV19
TGTGCCAGTAGTCCTCAGACAGGGGCCTATAATTCACCCCTCCACTTT
CASSPQTGAYNSPLHF
>TRBJ1-1|-|-|TRBV10-3
TGTGCCATCAGTGAGTTAGCGGGGAACACTGAAGCTTTCTTT
CAISELAGNTEAFF
>TRBJ1-2|-|-|TRBV7-2
TGTGCCAGCAGCTTAGTATGGCAGACACCCATCTATGGCTACACCTTC
CASSLVWQTPIYGYTF
>TRBJ1-1|-|-|TRBV6-6
TGTGCCAGCAGCAGACAATCGAACACTGAAGCTTTCTTT
CASSRQSNTEAFF
>TRBJ2-1|-|few|TRBV5-1
TGCGCCAGCAGCTTAACGGGAGCTTCTCATGAGCAGTTCTTC
CASSLTGASHEQFF
>TRBJ2-1|-|few|TRBV12-5
TGTGCTAGTGGTACCCCGCGACCTCGGGTGCCCAATGAGCAGTTCTTC
CASGTPRPRVPNEQFF